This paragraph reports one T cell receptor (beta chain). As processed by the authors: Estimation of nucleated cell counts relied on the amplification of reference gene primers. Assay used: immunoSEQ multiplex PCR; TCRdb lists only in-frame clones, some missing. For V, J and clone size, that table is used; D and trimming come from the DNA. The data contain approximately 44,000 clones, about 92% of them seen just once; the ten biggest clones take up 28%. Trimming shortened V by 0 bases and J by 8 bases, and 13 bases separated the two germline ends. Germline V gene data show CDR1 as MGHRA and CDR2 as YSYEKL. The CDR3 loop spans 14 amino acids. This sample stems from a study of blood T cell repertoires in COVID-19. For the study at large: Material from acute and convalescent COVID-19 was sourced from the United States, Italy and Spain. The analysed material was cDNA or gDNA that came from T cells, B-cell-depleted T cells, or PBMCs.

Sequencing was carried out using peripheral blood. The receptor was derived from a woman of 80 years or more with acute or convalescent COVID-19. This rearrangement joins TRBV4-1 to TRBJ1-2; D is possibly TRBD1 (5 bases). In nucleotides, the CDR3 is TGCGCCAGCAGCCAAGAGCGTAGGAGGGGCGGCTACACCTTC. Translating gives CASSQERRRGGYTF.